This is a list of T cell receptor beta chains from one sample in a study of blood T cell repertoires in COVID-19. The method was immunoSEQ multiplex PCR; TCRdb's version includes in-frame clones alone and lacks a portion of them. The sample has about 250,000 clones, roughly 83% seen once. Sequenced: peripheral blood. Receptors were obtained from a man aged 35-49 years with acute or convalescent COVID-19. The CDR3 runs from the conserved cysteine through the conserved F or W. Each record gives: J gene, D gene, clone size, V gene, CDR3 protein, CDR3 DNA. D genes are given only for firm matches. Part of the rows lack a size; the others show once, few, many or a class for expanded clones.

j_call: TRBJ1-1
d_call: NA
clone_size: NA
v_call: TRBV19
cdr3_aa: CASSAGHLNTEAFF
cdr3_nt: TGTGCCAGTAGTGCCGGACATCTGAACACTGAAGCTTTCTTT

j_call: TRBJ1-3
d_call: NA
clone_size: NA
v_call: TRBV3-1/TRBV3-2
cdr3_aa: CASSQEGDPRNTIYF
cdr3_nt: TGTGCCAGCAGCCAAGAAGGTGACCCCAGGAACACCATATATTTT

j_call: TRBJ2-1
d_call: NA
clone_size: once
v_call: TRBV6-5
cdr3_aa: CASRRATPTSNEQFF
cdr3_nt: TGTGCCAGCAGACGAGCCACCCCTACTAGCAATGAGCAGTTCTTC

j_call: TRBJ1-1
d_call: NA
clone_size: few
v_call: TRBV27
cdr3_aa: CASSGSGRLNSGAFF
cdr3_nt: TGTGCCAGCAGTGGGTCCGGGAGACTCAACAGCGGAGCTTTCTTT

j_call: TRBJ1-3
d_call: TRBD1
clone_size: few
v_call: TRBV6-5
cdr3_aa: CASSYGTGGSGNTIYF
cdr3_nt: TGTGCCAGCAGTTACGGGACAGGGGGTTCTGGAAACACCATATATTTT

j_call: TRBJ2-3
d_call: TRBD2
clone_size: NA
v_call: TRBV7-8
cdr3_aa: CASSFRASGRDSTDTQYF
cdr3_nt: TGTGCCAGCAGCTTCAGGGCTAGCGGGAGGGACAGCACAGATACGCAGTATTTT

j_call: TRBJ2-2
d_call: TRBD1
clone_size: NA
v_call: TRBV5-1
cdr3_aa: CASRGQLNTGELFF
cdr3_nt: TGCGCCAGCAGGGGACAGTTGAACACCGGGGAGCTGTTTTTT

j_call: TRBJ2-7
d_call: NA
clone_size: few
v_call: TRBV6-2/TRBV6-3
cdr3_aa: CASSLGSYEQYF
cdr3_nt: TGTGCCAGCAGTCTAGGCTCTTACGAGCAGTACTTC

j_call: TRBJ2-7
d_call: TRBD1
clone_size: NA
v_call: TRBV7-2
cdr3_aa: CASSPGTVSYEQYF
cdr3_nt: TGTGCCAGCAGCCCCGGGACAGTCTCCTACGAGCAGTACTTC

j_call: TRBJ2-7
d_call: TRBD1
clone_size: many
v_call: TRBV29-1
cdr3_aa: CSVSWDRSYEQYF
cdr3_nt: TGCAGCGTTAGTTGGGACAGGTCCTACGAGCAGTACTTC

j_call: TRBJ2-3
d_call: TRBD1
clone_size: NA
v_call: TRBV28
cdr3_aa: CASRGQGILRDTQYF
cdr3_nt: TGTGCCAGCAGAGGACAGGGAATTCTTAGGGATACGCAGTATTTT

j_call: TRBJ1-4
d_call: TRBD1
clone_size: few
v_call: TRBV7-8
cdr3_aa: CASSLDGTVYEKLFF
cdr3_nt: TGTGCCAGCAGCCTAGACGGGACAGTCTATGAAAAACTGTTTTTT

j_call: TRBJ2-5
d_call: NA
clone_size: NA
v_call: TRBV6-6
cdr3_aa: CASNALPMETQYF
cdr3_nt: TGTGCCAGCAATGCGCTGCCTATGGAGACCCAGTACTTC

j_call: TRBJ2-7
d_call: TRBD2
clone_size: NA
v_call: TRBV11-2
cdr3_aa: CASSLGGTSGTYEQYF
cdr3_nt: TGTGCCAGCAGCTTAGGTGGGACTAGCGGTACCTACGAGCAGTACTTC

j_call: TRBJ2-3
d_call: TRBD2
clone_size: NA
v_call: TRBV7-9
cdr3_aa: CASKPGLAGGSTDTQYF
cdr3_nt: TGTGCCAGCAAGCCGGGACTAGCGGGAGGTAGCACAGATACGCAGTATTTT